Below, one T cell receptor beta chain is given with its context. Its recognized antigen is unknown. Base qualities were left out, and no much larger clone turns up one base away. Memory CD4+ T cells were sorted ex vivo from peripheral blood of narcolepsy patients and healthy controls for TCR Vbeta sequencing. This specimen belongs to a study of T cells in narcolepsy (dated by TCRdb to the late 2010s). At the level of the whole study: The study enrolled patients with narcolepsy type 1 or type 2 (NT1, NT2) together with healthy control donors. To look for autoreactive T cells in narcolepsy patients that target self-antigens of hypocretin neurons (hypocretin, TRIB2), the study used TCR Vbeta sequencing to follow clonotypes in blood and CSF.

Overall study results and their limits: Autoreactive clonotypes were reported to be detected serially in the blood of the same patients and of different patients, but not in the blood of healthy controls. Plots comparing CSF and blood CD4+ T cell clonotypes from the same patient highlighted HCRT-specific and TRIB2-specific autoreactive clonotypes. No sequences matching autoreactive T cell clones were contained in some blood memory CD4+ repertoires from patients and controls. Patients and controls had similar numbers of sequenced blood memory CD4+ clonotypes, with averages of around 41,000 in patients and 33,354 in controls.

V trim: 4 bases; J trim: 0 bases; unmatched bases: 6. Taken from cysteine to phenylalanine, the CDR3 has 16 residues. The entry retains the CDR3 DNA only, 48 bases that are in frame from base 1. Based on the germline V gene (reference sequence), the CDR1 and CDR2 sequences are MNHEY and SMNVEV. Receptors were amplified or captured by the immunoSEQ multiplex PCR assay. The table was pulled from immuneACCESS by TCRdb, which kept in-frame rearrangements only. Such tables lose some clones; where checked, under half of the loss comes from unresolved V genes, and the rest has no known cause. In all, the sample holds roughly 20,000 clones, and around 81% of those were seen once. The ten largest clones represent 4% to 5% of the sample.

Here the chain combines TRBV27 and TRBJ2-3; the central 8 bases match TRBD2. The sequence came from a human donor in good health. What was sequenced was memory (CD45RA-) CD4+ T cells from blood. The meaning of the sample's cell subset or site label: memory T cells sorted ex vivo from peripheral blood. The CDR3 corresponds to CASSYRASGSTDTQYF. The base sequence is TGTGCCAGCAGTTACCGCGCTAGCGGGAGCACAGATACGCAGTATTTT.